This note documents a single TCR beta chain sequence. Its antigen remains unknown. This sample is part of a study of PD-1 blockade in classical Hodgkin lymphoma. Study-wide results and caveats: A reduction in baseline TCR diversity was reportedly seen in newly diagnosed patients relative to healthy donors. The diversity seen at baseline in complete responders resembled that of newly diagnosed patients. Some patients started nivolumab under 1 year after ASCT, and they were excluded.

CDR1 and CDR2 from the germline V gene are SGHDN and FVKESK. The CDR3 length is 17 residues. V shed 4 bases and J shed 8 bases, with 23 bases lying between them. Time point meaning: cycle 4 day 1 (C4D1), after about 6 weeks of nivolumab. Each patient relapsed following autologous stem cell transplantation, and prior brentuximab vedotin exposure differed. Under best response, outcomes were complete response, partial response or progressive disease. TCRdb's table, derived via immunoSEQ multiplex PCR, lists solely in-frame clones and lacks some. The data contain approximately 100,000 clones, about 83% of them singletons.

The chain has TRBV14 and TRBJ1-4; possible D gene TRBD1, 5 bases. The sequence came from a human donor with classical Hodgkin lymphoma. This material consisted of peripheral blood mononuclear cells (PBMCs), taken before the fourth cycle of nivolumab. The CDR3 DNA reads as TGTGCCAGCAGCCCCGCCCGGCGTGGGGGTATAGGAGAAAAACTGTTTTTT. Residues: CASSPARRGGIGEKLFF.